What follows are 32 T cell receptor beta chains derived from one specimen sequenced in a study of T cell repertoires in cytomegalovirus infection. TCRdb re-derived calls from the reads in MiXCR, one entry per CDR3 protein. The table shows 450,000 to 550,000 distinct CDR3 sequences, with about 15% occurring only once. The sample was CD8+ T cells from PBMCs. Source of these receptors: a human donor in good health (CMV status not recorded). Some clones in this sample may be carry-over from other donors' samples.

Details on this clonotype: An end of the junction does not agree with germline; a read error may underlie this. The CDR3 bases are TGTGCCAGCAGTCCTCGCGGGGGAGGCTCCTACGTGCAGTACTTC. Translated: CASSPRGGGSYVQYF. The chain joins TRBV27 to TRBJ2-7, with 7 bases aligning to TRBD2. Germline V gene lookup returns CDR1 MNHEY and CDR2 SMNVEV (reference sequence). This CDR3 is 15 amino acids long.

As for this clonotype: This sequence may be a read error, since a much larger clone differs from it by one base. Here the CDR3 DNA reads TGTGCCATCAGAGAGGCGTCCGAGACTATCTATGGCTACACCTTC. Translating it yields CAIREASETIYGYTF. The chain joins TRBV10-3 to TRBJ1-2; D is undetermined. Germline V gene data show CDR1 as ENHRY and CDR2 as SYGVKD. CDR3 size: 15 residues. V lost 6 bases and J 4 bases, leaving 18 bases between the germline ends.

This clonotype was seen at least ten times. V gene TRBV11-2 combines with J gene TRBJ1-3; unclear D gene. CDR1 SGHAT and CDR2 FQNNGV come from the germline V gene. The CDR3 covers 15 residues. V gave up 1 base and J gave up 0 bases, with 7 bases separating them. This chain's CDR3 is CASSLVTPSGNTIYF. Here the CDR3 DNA reads TGTGCCAGCAGCTTAGTTACTCCCTCTGGAAACACCATATATTTT. Drawing the rest from reference TRBV11-2 and TRBJ1-3, the complete variable domain is EAGVAQSPRYKIIEKRQSVAFWCNPISGHATLYWYQQILGQGPKLLIQFQNNGVVDDSQLPKDRFSAERLKGVDSTLKIQPAKLEDSAVYLCASSLVTPSGNTIYFGEGSWLTVV.

This clonotype was seen many times. The chain links TRBV7-8 to TRBJ2-2; D may be TRBD2 (5 bases). Germline V CDR1 and CDR2: SGHVS, FQNEAQ. The CDR3 is 14 residues long. The V end was cut by 7 bases, the J end by 7 bases, with 16 bases between. CDR3 bases: TGTGCCAGCATCCTCTCGAGGGCCGGCGGGGAGCTGTTTTTT. Protein: CASILSRAGGELFF. Variable domain in full (rest from reference TRBV7-8 and TRBJ2-2): GAGVSQSPRYKVAKRGQDVALRCDPISGHVSLFWYQQALGQGPEFLTYFQNEAQLDKSGLPSDRFFAERPEGSVSTLKIQRTQQEDSAVYLCASILSRAGGELFFGEGSRLTVL.

This clonotype turned up a few times. The J gene is TRBJ1-1, the V gene TRBV24-1, with D unclear. The CDR3 spans 14 residues. Germline V CDR1 and CDR2: KGHDR, SFDVKD. Trimming took off 0 bases at V and 0 bases at J, with 4 bases between the two ends. In DNA form, the CDR3 reads TGTGCCACCAGTGATTTGGAGCTGAACACTGAAGCTTTCTTT. Its protein is CATSDLELNTEAFF.

In this sample, this clonotype turned up many times. The J gene is TRBJ2-3, the V gene TRBV7-9; TRBD1 matches 7 bases. CDR1 is SEHNR, CDR2 FQNEAQ, per germline (reference sequence). This CDR3 contains 14 residues. V shed 7 bases and J 1 base; nucleotides not matched to a gene: 5. The CDR3 sequence is CASNRQGGTDTQYF. Here the CDR3 DNA reads TGTGCCAGCAACCGACAGGGTGGCACAGATACGCAGTATTTT.

For this clonotype: Here the CDR3 omits its conserved ending phenylalanine or tryptophan, so a read error is the likely source. This chain links TRBV7-6 with TRBJ2-1; TRBD2 aligns across 9 bases. The germline gives CDR1 SGHVS, CDR2 FNYEAQ. This CDR3 spans 18 amino acids. The CDR3 here is CASSRDVLSGSRYNEQFL. The CDR3 coding sequence is TGTGCAAGCAGCAGAGATGTGCTTAGCGGGAGTCGGTACAATGAGCAGTTCTTG.

With respect to this clonotype: This could be a read error, since a much larger clone is one nucleotide away. The chain carries TRBV12-5 and TRBJ1-1; TRBD1 is a possible D gene (5 bases). The CDR3 has 13 residues. CDR1 is LGHNT, CDR2 FRNRAP, per germline. The CDR3 here is CASARWGNNEAFF. In DNA form, the CDR3 reads TGTGCTAGTGCTCGCTGGGGGAACAATGAAGCTTTCTTT.

V is TRBV28 and J is TRBJ2-7; D is unresolved. The germline V gene encodes CDR1 MDHEN and CDR2 SYDVKM. V was pared by 4 bases and J by 0 bases, with 13 bases between. The CDR3 is made up of 15 amino acids. The CDR3 DNA reads as TGTGCCAGCAGTTCCCCGACAAGGAGCTCCTACGAGCAGTACTTC. Encoded protein: CASSSPTRSSYEQYF. The complete variable domain, with remaining parts taken from reference TRBV28 and TRBJ2-7, reads DVKVTQSSRYLVKRTGEKVFLECVQDMDHENMFWYRQDPGLGLRLIYFSYDVKMKEKGDIPEGYSVSREKKERFSLILESASTNQTSMYLCASSSPTRSSYEQYFGPGTRLTVT.

This clonotype has ten or more counts. The chain carries TRBV6-1 and TRBJ1-5; TRBD1 matches 9 bases. Per germline, CDR1 MNHNS and CDR2 SASEGT. The V and J ends lost 3 bases and 5 bases, in that order; junction bases with no gene match: 2. The CDR3 contains 14 residues. This CDR3 is CASSERTGDQPQHF. In DNA, the CDR3 is TGTGCCAGCAGTGAGCGGACAGGGGATCAGCCCCAGCATTTT.

This clonotype was counted at least ten times. This chain links TRBV12-3 or TRBV12-4 with TRBJ2-7, with D maybe TRBD1 (6 bases). The ends were cut back, 3 bases at V and 6 bases at J, with 15 bases in the middle. CDR3 length: 14 residues. The CDR3: CASSLGQGKREQYF. In nucleotides, the CDR3 is TGTGCCAGCAGTTTGGGACAAGGGAAGCGCGAGCAGTACTTC.

This clonotype has just a few counts. V gene TRBV19 combines with J gene TRBJ1-2; 7 nucleotides align to TRBD1. The J segment lost 4 bases and the V segment lost 9 bases, leaving 11 bases of the junction unmatched. The germline V gene has CDR1 LNHDA and CDR2 SQIVND (reference sequence). This CDR3 region has 14 residues. CDR3 amino acids: CASHHLTGTYGYTF. CDR3 in DNA: TGTGCCAGCCATCATTTGACAGGGACCTATGGCTACACCTTC. Looking up the rest from reference TRBV19 and TRBJ1-2 gives the full variable domain: DGGITQSPKYLFRKEGQNVTLSCEQNLNHDAMYWYRQDPGQGLRLIYYSQIVNDFQKGDIAEGYSVSREKKESFPLTVTSAQKNPTAFYLCASHHLTGTYGYTFGSGTRLTVV.

This clonotype came up a few times. V gene TRBV19 combines with J gene TRBJ2-7; TRBD1 might be the D (6 bases). Germline values: CDR1 LNHDA, CDR2 SQIVND (reference sequence). The CDR3 is 15 residues long. Trimming cost V 3 bases and J 0 bases, with 12 bases left between them. The chain's CDR3 is CASSMARGSSYEQYF. The CDR3 DNA reads as TGTGCCAGTAGTATGGCAAGGGGGAGCTCCTACGAGCAGTACTTC. Based on the CDR3 plus reference TRBV19 and TRBJ2-7, the full variable domain is DGGITQSPKYLFRKEGQNVTLSCEQNLNHDAMYWYRQDPGQGLRLIYYSQIVNDFQKGDIAEGYSVSREKKESFPLTVTSAQKNPTAFYLCASSMARGSSYEQYFGPGTRLTVT.

Regarding this clonotype: A read error may be the cause here, since a much bigger clone is one base away. The conserved closing phenylalanine or tryptophan is absent in this CDR3, likely reflecting a read error. The chain joins TRBV7-9 to TRBJ2-5, with a tentative D call TRBD2 (6 bases). Germline CDR1 reads SEHNR; CDR2 reads FQNEAQ (reference sequence). The ends were cut back, 6 bases at V and 5 bases at J, with 13 bases in the middle. The length of the CDR3 is 13 residues. For the CDR3, the DNA is TGTGCCAGCAGGTGGGGGGTCCAGGAGACCCAGTACTTA. It translates to CASRWGVQETQYL.

There are a few counts of this clonotype. The chain employs TRBV6-2 or TRBV6-3 and TRBJ2-7; 11 bases line up with TRBD2. This CDR3 has 17 residues. V dropped 5 bases and J dropped 2; count of bases not matched to a gene: 11. Germline values: CDR1 MNHEY, CDR2 SVGEGT. The CDR3 DNA sequence: TGTGCCAGCAGTCCCGGGACTAGCGGAAAAGGGACCTACGAGCAGTACTTC. Translated: CASSPGTSGKGTYEQYF.

The table lists this clonotype with a few counts. The V and J genes are TRBV27 and TRBJ2-1; TRBD1 agrees at 7 bases. V dropped 6 bases and J dropped 2; count of bases not matched to a gene: 4. Germline loops: CDR1 MNHEY, CDR2 SMNVEV (reference sequence). The CDR3 totals 14 residues. The CDR3 spells CASSNRGPYNEQFF. In DNA, the CDR3 is TGTGCCAGCAGCAACAGGGGTCCCTACAATGAGCAGTTCTTC.

This clonotype was detected ten times or more. The chain couples TRBV2 to TRBJ1-5, with TRBD1 as a possible D gene (5 bases). V gave up 3 bases and J gave up 5 bases, with 20 bases separating them. CDR1 and CDR2 (germline): SNHLY, FYNNEI. The CDR3 totals 17 residues. In nucleotides, the CDR3 is TGTGCCAGCAGTGACGTGTTTGAGAGGGGAACCCATCAGCCCCAGCATTTT. Translated: CASSDVFERGTHQPQHF.

This clonotype was seen repeatedly, ten times or more. V gene TRBV7-6 combines with J gene TRBJ2-1; 15 bases are a match to TRBD2. Germline CDR1 and CDR2: SGHVS and FNYEAQ. V shed 1 base, J shed 8 bases, and the junction held 18 bases outside the gene matches. The CDR3 covers 21 residues. CDR3 coding DNA: TGTGCCAGCAGCTTAGTCAGACCGGGACTAGCGGGAGGATCGGGTTTGGATGAGCAGTTCTTC. It is translated as CASSLVRPGLAGGSGLDEQFF.

V gene TRBV6-2 or TRBV6-3 combines with J gene TRBJ2-2, with D tentatively TRBD1 or TRBD2 (7 bases each). Looked up from germline, CDR1 is MNHEY and CDR2 is SVGEGT. This CDR3 is 18 amino acids long. The V end lost 2 bases, the J end lost 3 bases, and 19 bases lay between the germline ends. In nucleotides, the CDR3 is TGTGCCAGCAGTTACAATTCAAAGACAGGGAGGGACACCGGGGAGCTGTTTTTT. This sequence encodes CASSYNSKTGRDTGELFF.

This clonotype was detected ten times or more. This rearrangement joins TRBV7-9 to TRBJ1-4; weak D call: TRBD1 (6 bases). V lost 4 bases and J 1 base, leaving 10 bases between the germline ends. Germline CDR1 and CDR2: SEHNR and FQNEAQ (reference sequence). The CDR3 has 15 amino acids. The CDR3 sequence: CASSWKDRTNEKLFF. CDR3 DNA: TGTGCCAGCAGCTGGAAGGACAGAACTAATGAAAAACTGTTTTTT. Supplemented by reference TRBV7-9 and TRBJ1-4, the full variable domain reads DTGVSQNPRHKITKRGQNVTFRCDPISEHNRLYWYRQTLGQGPEFLTYFQNEAQLEKSRLLSDRFSAERPKGSFSTLEIQRTEQGDSAMYLCASSWKDRTNEKLFFGSGTQLSVL.

As to this clonotype: Given the absence of the conserved phenylalanine or tryptophan at the CDR3 end, a read error is likely. The chain has TRBV4-1 and TRBJ2-7, with TRBD2 matching 14 bases. This CDR3 has 17 amino acids. Trimming took 3 bases from V and 0 from J; bases not matched to a gene: 4. Germline loops: CDR1 MGHRA, CDR2 YSYEKL. The chain's CDR3 is CASSQAGTSGSSYEQYL. CDR3 nucleotide sequence: TGCGCCAGCAGCCAGGCCGGGACTAGCGGGAGCTCCTACGAGCAGTACTTA.

The sample holds many counts of this clonotype. J is TRBJ2-3 and V is TRBV12-3 or TRBV12-4, with 9 positions matching TRBD2. Trimming removed 5 bases from V and 3 bases from J; junction bases left unmatched: 9. CDR3 length: 16 residues. CDR3 nucleotides: TGTGCCAGCAGTCCCGGACTAGCGAGAGAAACAGATACGCAGTATTTT. Encoded protein: CASSPGLARETDTQYF.

A few counts support this clonotype. The J gene is TRBJ2-1, the V gene TRBV9, with 9 bases lining up with TRBD2. Trimming took 0 bases from V and 4 from J; bases not matched to a gene: 5. Germline loops: CDR1 SGDLS, CDR2 YYNGEE. The CDR3 is made up of 16 amino acids. The CDR3 DNA follows: TGTGCCAGCAGCGTAGTGGCTAGCGGGGCTTACAATGAGCAGTTCTTC. Its translation is CASSVVASGAYNEQFF.

The chain has TRBV5-4 and TRBJ2-1; the match to TRBD2 covers 9 bases. The J segment lost 10 bases and the V segment lost 2 bases, leaving 7 bases of the junction unmatched. The CDR3 is made up of 14 amino acids. CDR1 is SGHNT and CDR2 is YYREEE in the germline V gene (reference sequence). This CDR3 reads CASSFRGGAGEQFF. Here the CDR3 DNA reads TGTGCCAGCAGCTTTCGCGGGGGGGCGGGGGAGCAGTTCTTC.

This clonotype has more than one count but fewer than ten. V usage is TRBV6-5 and J usage is TRBJ2-7, with unresolved D. Trimming shortened V by 1 base and J by 2 bases, and 15 bases separated the two germline ends. The CDR3 spans 16 residues. Germline lookup yields CDR1 MNHEY and CDR2 SVGAGI. The CDR3 spells CASSYFLRPQPYEQYF. The CDR3 coding sequence is TGTGCCAGCAGTTACTTTCTACGACCCCAACCCTACGAGCAGTACTTC.

This clonotype was counted ten times or more. The CDR3 DNA reads as TGTGCCAGCAGCTTACCCATGAACACTGAAGCTTTCTTT. This codes for CASSLPMNTEAFF. The V call is TRBV11-2, the J call TRBJ1-1, with unresolved D. The CDR3 consists of 13 residues. The germline V gene encodes CDR1 SGHAT and CDR2 FQNNGV. The germline V and J ends were trimmed by 2 bases and 0 bases, with 4 bases remaining between them.

The chain has TRBV4-1 and TRBJ2-7; D may be TRBD1 or TRBD2 (5 bases each). V dropped 8 bases and J dropped 2 bases, with 13 bases sitting between them. CDR1 and CDR2 (germline): MGHRA, YSYEKL. The CDR3 spans 13 residues. Written as DNA, the CDR3 is TGCGCCAGCGCGCAGGGAGAGGCCTACGAGCAGTACTTC. Its translation is CASAQGEAYEQYF.

This clonotype appeared a few times. For the CDR3, the DNA is TGTGCCAGCTCACCACCGCGCAGGGGAAATGAAAAACTGTTTTTT. Translating it yields CASSPPRRGNEKLFF. This sequence joins TRBV18 and TRBJ1-4, with D possibly being TRBD1 (6 bases). Looked up from germline, CDR1 is KGHSH and CDR2 is LQKENI. V shed 0 bases and J shed 5 bases, with 10 bases lying between them. The CDR3 loop spans 15 amino acids.

The J gene is TRBJ2-3, the V gene TRBV3-1; the D gene could be TRBD1 or TRBD2 (5 bases each). In germline, CDR1 is LGHDT, CDR2 YNNKEL (reference sequence). The CDR3 covers 13 residues. Trimming cost V 5 bases and J 4 bases, with 10 bases left between them. CDR3 bases: TGTGCCAGCAGCGCCGGGACCGCAGATACGCAGTATTTT. Protein sequence: CASSAGTADTQYF.

V is TRBV11-2 and J is TRBJ2-3, with TRBD2 matching 8 bases. The CDR3 totals 17 residues. The germline V gene has CDR1 SGHAT and CDR2 FQNNGV. V was pared by 4 bases and J by 2 bases, with 11 bases of the junction left unmatched. As DNA, the CDR3 is TGTGCCAGCAGCTCCCTCGTTGTAGCGGGGCACACAGATACGCAGTATTTT. Protein sequence: CASSSLVVAGHTDTQYF.

This clonotype has at least ten counts. The J gene is TRBJ2-1, the V gene TRBV7-9; a weak D match, TRBD2 (6 bases). Germline loops: CDR1 SEHNR, CDR2 FQNEAQ (reference sequence). Trimming removed 3 bases at V and 4 bases at J, with 13 bases between. The CDR3 is 15 residues long. CDR3 loop: CASSLSHGGYNEQFF. CDR3 in DNA: TGTGCCAGCAGCTTGTCTCACGGGGGTTACAATGAGCAGTTCTTC. The full variable domain, completed using reference TRBV7-9 and TRBJ2-1, is DTGVSQNPRHKITKRGQNVTFRCDPISEHNRLYWYRQTLGQGPEFLTYFQNEAQLEKSRLLSDRFSAERPKGSFSTLEIQRTEQGDSAMYLCASSLSHGGYNEQFFGPGTRLTVL.

As for this clonotype: Sequence at one end of the junction differs from germline and may be a read error. V is TRBV5-4 and J is TRBJ2-1, with a tentative D call TRBD2 (6 bases). The CDR3 runs to 12 residues. In germline, CDR1 is SGHNT, CDR2 YYREEE (reference sequence). CDR3 region: CARSWQGGEQFF. Here the CDR3 DNA reads TGTGCCAGAAGCTGGCAGGGAGGTGAGCAGTTCTTC.